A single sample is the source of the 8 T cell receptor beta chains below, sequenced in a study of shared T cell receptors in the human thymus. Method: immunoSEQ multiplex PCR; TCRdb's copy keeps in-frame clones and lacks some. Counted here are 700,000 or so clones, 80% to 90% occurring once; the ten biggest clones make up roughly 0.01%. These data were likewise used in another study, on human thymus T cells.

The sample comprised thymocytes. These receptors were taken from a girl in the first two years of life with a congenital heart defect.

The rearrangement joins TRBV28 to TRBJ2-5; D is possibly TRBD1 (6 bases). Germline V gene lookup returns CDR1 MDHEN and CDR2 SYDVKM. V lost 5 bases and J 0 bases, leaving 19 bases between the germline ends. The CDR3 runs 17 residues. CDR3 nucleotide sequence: TGTGCCAGCAGTGCGCAGGCCCGGACAGAACACCAAGAGACCCAGTACTTC. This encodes CASSAQARTEHQETQYF.

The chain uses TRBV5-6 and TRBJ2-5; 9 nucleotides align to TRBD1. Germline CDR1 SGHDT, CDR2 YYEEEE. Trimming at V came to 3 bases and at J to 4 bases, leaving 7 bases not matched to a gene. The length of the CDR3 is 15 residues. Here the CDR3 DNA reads TGTGCCAGCAGCTCGCCGGGACAGGGCAGAGAGACCCAGTACTTC. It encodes CASSSPGQGRETQYF.

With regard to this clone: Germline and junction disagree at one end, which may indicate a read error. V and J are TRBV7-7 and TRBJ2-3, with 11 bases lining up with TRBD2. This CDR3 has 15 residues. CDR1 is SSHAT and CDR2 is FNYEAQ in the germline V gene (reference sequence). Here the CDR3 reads CASSPLAGETDTQYF. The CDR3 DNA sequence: TGTGCTAGCAGCCCACTAGCGGGGGAAACAGATACGCAGTATTTT.

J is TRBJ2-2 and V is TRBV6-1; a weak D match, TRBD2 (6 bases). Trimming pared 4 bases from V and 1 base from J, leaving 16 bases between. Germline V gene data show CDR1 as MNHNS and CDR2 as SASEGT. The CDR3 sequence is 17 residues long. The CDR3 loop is CASSGRSGRQNTGELFF. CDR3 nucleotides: TGTGCCAGCAGTGGACGCTCGGGGAGGCAGAACACCGGGGAGCTGTTTTTT.

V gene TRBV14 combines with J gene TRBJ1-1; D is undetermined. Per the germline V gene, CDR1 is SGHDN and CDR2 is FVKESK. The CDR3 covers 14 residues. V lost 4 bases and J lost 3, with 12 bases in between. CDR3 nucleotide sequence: TGTGCCAGCAGCCTCGTTCCCCGTCACACTGAAGCTTTCTTT. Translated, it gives CASSLVPRHTEAFF.

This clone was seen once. DNA of the CDR3: TGTGCCAGCAGCTTATCACCCCGGACAGCCGGGGAGCTGTTTTTT. Translation: CASSLSPRTAGELFF. The V gene is TRBV13, the J gene TRBJ2-2; D is perhaps TRBD1 (6 bases). The V gene's germline CDR1 is PRHDT and CDR2 FYEKMQ (reference sequence). The CDR3 loop spans 15 amino acids. Trimming removed 2 bases at V and 6 bases at J, with 13 bases between.

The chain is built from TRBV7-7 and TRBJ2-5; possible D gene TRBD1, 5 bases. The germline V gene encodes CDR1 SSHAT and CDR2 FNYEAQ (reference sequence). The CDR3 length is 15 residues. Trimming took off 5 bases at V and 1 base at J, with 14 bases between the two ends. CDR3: CASSLRQYPQETQYF. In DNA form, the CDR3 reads TGTGCCAGCAGCCTCAGACAGTATCCCCAAGAGACCCAGTACTTC.

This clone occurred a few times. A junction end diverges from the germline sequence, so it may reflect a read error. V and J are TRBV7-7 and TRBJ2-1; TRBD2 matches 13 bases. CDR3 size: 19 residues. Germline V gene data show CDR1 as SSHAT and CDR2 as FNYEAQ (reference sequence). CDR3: CASSLDIGLAGDAYNEQFF. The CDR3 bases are TGTGCTAGCAGCTTAGATATCGGACTAGCGGGGGACGCCTACAATGAGCAGTTCTTC. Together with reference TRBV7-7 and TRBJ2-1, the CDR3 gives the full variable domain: GAGVSQSPRYKVTKRGQDVTLRCDPISSHATLYWYQQALGQGPEFLTYFNYEAQPDKSGLPSDRFSAERPEGSISTLTIQRTEQRDSAMYRCASSLDIGLAGDAYNEQFFGPGTRLTVL.